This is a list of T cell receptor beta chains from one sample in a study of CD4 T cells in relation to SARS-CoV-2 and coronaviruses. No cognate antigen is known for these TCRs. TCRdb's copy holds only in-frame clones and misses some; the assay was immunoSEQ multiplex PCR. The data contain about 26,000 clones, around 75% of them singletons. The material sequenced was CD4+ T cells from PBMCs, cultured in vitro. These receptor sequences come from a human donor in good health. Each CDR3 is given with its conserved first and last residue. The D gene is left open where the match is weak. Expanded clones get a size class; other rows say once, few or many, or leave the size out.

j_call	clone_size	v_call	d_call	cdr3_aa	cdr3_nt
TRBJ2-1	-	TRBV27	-	CASSLVSSEDEQFF	TGTGCCAGCAGTTTGGTTAGCTCTGAGGATGAGCAGTTCTTC
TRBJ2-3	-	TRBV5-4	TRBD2	CASSYPGLAGRGTDTQYF	TGTGCCAGCAGCTACCCGGGACTAGCGGGGAGGGGCACAGATACGCAGTATTTT
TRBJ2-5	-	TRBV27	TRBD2	CASSLLGTRTQETQYF	TGTGCCAGCAGTTTGTTGGGGACTAGGACTCAAGAGACCCAGTACTTC
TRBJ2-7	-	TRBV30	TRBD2	CAWSPSSGIGEQYF	TGTGCCTGGAGCCCTTCTAGCGGGATTGGCGAGCAGTACTTC
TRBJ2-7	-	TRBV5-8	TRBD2	CASSLRRGSSAEQYF	TGTGCCAGCAGCTTGAGACGCGGGAGCTCCGCCGAGCAGTACTTC
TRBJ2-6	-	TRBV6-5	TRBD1	CASRTDRSGANVLTF	TGTGCCAGCAGGACGGACAGGTCGGGGGCCAACGTCCTGACTTTC
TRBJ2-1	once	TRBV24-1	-	CATSEGSSGFNEQFF	TGTGCCACCAGTGAAGGATCCTCGGGCTTCAATGAGCAGTTCTTC
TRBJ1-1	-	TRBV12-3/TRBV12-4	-	CASSFFRNTEAFF	TGTGCCAGCAGTTTTTTCCGGAACACTGAAGCTTTCTTT
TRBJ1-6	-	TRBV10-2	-	CASTPPGNSPLHF	TGCGCCAGCACACCTCCGGGAAATTCACCCCTCCACTTT
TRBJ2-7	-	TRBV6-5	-	CAARGAGNHEQYF	TGTGCCGCCCGCGGCGCGGGTAATCACGAGCAGTACTTC
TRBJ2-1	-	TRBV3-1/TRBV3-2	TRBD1	CASRYSGTVNNEQFF	TGTGCCAGCAGATATTCCGGGACAGTCAACAATGAGCAGTTCTTC
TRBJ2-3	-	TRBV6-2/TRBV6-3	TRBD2	CASSYGGTRGDTQYF	TGTGCCAGCAGTTACGGAGGGACTAGGGGAGATACGCAGTATTTT
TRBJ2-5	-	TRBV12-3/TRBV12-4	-	CASGLENGETQYF	TGTGCCAGCGGTTTGGAGAACGGCGAGACCCAGTACTTC
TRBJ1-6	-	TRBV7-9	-	CASSYDNSPLHF	TGTGCCAGCAGCTACGATAATTCACCCCTCCACTTT
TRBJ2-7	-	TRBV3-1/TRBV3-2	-	CASSQEAESYAEQYF	TGTGCCAGCAGCCAGGAAGCGGAGTCCTACGCAGAGCAGTACTTC
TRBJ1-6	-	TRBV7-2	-	CASSSSGHSAPLHF	TGTGCCAGCAGCTCCTCGGGACATTCCGCACCCCTCCACTTT
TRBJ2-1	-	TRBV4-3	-	CASSQDRADYNEQFF	TGCGCCAGCAGCCAAGACAGGGCCGATTACAATGAGCAGTTCTTC
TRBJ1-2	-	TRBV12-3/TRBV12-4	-	CASSFYGGYTF	TGTGCCAGCAGTTTTTACGGTGGCTACACCTTC
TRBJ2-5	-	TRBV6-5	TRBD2	CASRIAGVGETQYF	TGTGCCAGCAGGATAGCGGGAGTGGGGGAGACCCAGTACTTC
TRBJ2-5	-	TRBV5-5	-	CASSPWSQETQYF	TGTGCCAGCAGCCCCTGGAGTCAAGAGACCCAGTACTTC
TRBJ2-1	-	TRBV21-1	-	CASSPRGAGGYLYNEQFF	TGTGCCAGCAGCCCCCGCGGAGCGGGAGGTTATCTCTACAATGAGCAGTTCTTC
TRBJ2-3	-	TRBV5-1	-	CASSFQTGPDTQYF	TGCGCCAGCAGCTTCCAGACAGGCCCAGATACGCAGTATTTT
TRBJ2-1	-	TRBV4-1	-	CASSQDLIGARGRWDNEQFF	TGCGCCAGCAGCCAAGATCTAATTGGAGCCCGGGGGCGGTGGGACAATGAGCAGTTCTTC
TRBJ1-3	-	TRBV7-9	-	CASSLRGPSGNTIYF	TGTGCCAGCAGCCTCAGGGGACCCTCTGGAAACACCATATATTTT
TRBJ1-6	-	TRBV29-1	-	CSVEGNRAHNSPLHF	TGCAGCGTTGAAGGAAACAGGGCGCATAATTCACCCCTCCACTTT